The clone carrying this T cell receptor beta chain was counted a few times. Its antigen is still unknown. This sample was taken from a study of shared clonotypes between healthy human individuals. Here immunoSEQ multiplex PCR was the method, and the copy in TCRdb shows in-frame clones only, minus some. The table records over a million clones, more than 95% of them present only once. The CDR3 extends over 18 amino acids. From germline, CDR1 is SGDLS and CDR2 YYNGEE. V lost 4 bases and J 0 bases, leaving 22 bases between the germline ends. Study results and limitations: Some naive CD4 clonotypes, around 5%, turned up in common across several donors.

Sequences were obtained from naive CD4+ T cells sorted from blood. Subset given: CD45RA+ positively selected. The chain links TRBV9 to TRBJ1-2; D uncertain. The sequence derives from a young man in good health. DNA for the CDR3: TGTGCCAGCAGCCCTCACCATGTGGGCCGGATGACTAACTATGGCTACACCTTC. Residues: CASSPHHVGRMTNYGYTF.